These 6 T cell receptor beta chains share one sample of origin, sequenced in a study of OX40 agonist ivuxolimab in advanced cancers. Profiling relied on immunoSEQ multiplex PCR, and the TCRdb table lists in-frame clones only, not all of them. Here the sample spans about 64,000 clones, approximately 84% being singletons. The sample here was CD4+ or CD8+ T cells sorted from blood, taken in a trial of the OX40 agonist ivuxolimab. All receptors derive from an adult with an advanced solid tumor such as melanoma, head and neck, liver or kidney cancer.

V and J are TRBV7-3 and TRBJ2-6, with TRBD1 as a possible D gene (5 bases). This CDR3 is built from 16 residues. Germline CDR1 SGHTA, CDR2 FQGTGA. V was cut by 5 bases and J by 0 bases, with 11 bases left in between. The CDR3 coding sequence is TGTGCCAGCAGCAAGGGGCCAGGCTCTGGGGCCAACGTCCTGACTTTC. Its protein is CASSKGPGSGANVLTF.

This chain links TRBV18 with TRBJ1-5; tentatively, D is TRBD1 (6 bases). The germline V and J ends were trimmed by 3 bases and 0 bases, with 9 bases remaining between them. CDR3 length: 15 amino acids. Germline V gene lookup returns CDR1 KGHSH and CDR2 LQKENI. The CDR3, as DNA: TGTGCCAGCTCACCGCAGGGGTATAGCAATCAGCCCCAGCATTTT. Amino acid sequence: CASSPQGYSNQPQHF. The full variable domain, with the rest looked up from reference TRBV18 and TRBJ1-5, is NAGVMQNPRHLVRRRGQEARLRCSPMKGHSHVYWYRQLPEEGLKFMVYLQKENIIDESGMPKERFSAEFPKEGPSILRIQQVVRGDSAAYFCASSPQGYSNQPQHFGDGTRLSIL.

The chain employs TRBV7-2 and TRBJ1-2; D is undetermined. This CDR3 contains 16 residues. Germline V gene lookup returns CDR1 SGHTA and CDR2 FQGNSA. Trimming pared 1 base from V and 2 bases from J, leaving 14 bases between. The chain's CDR3 is CASSLGWTVDNYGYTF. In nucleotides, the CDR3 is TGTGCCAGCAGCTTAGGTTGGACGGTGGACAACTATGGCTACACCTTC.

This chain joins TRBV29-1 and TRBJ2-3; 7 bases line up with TRBD1. Germline V lookup: CDR1 SQVTM, CDR2 ANQGSEA. The V and J ends lost 6 bases and 4 bases, in that order; junction bases with no gene match: 4. This CDR3 has 12 residues. The DNA of the CDR3 is TGCAGCGTCAAGGGGGCATCAGATACGCAGTATTTT. It yields the protein CSVKGASDTQYF.

The DNA for the CDR3 is TGTGCCAGTACCGTAGGTTATGCCCGCAATGAGCAGTTCTTC. This encodes CASTVGYARNEQFF. The chain uses TRBV19 and TRBJ2-1; D is undetermined. The CDR3 loop spans 14 amino acids. Between the trimmed V and J ends, which lost 7 bases and 6 bases, there was a span of 16 bases. Germline V gene sequence: CDR1 LNHDA, CDR2 SQIVND (reference sequence). Full variable domain (rest looked up from reference TRBV19 and TRBJ2-1): DGGITQSPKYLFRKEGQNVTLSCEQNLNHDAMYWYRQDPGQGLRLIYYSQIVNDFQKGDIAEGYSVSREKKESFPLTVTSAQKNPTAFYLCASTVGYARNEQFFGPGTRLTVL.

The genes are TRBV13 and TRBJ2-7, with D possibly TRBD2 on 7 matching bases. The V gene's germline CDR1 is PRHDT and CDR2 FYEKMQ (reference sequence). V lost 2 bases to trimming and J lost 5 bases, with 19 bases between them. The CDR3 contains 16 residues. CDR3 DNA: TGTGCCAGCAGCTTACTCTCCGGGGGCGGGGGCGACGAGCAGTACTTC. Its translation is CASSLLSGGGGDEQYF.